Listed here is a single T cell receptor (beta chain). Its antigen remains unidentified. Per germline, CDR1 SGHRS and CDR2 YFSETQ. Unmatched junction bases numbered 3, after V lost 2 bases and J lost 2 bases. This CDR3 region has 15 residues. The data stem from a study of OX40 agonist ivuxolimab in advanced cancers. Study-level background: Earlier anti-PD-1, anti-PD-L1 or anti-CTLA-4 therapy was permitted; over 35% had received some. Study conclusions and caveats: There were, on average, more expanded clones in CD8+ T cells than in CD4+. Among the lowest peripheral clonal expansion occurred in 0.1-3.0 mg/kg partial responders. In the 0.1 to 3.0 mg/kg range, CD4+ and CD8+ blood T cells had expanded clonally by week 6.

Measured with immunoSEQ multiplex PCR; TCRdb has only the in-frame clones, and not every one. The table shows 60,000 or so clones, with 70% to 85% occurring only once. The chain uses TRBV5-1 and TRBJ2-7, with 11 positions matching TRBD2. The receptor comes from an adult with an advanced solid tumor such as melanoma, head and neck, liver or kidney cancer. The sequenced sample was CD4+ or CD8+ T cells sorted from blood, obtained in a trial of the OX40 agonist ivuxolimab. The CDR3 reads CASSLLAGATYEQYF. The CDR3 bases are TGCGCCAGCAGCTTACTAGCGGGGGCTACCTACGAGCAGTACTTC.